The clone carrying this TCR beta chain has only a few counts. Its antigen is currently unknown. These data come from a study of T cell responses to AZD1222 COVID-19 vaccine. General observations from the study: Repertoires were collected only later (after the peak T cell response had occurred). Donors skewed white British and female; clonal diversity was possibly underestimated. At baseline, just five to seven AZD1222 recipients tested seropositive.

Produced via immunoSEQ multiplex PCR; TCRdb's table is partial and in-frame only. The table has around 95,000 clones, over 75% seen once. Source: peripheral blood, taken on day 0 of AZD1222 vaccination. This clonotype was obtained from an adult in good health.

The CDR3 DNA is TGTGCCAGCAGTTACAGGGGGAGTGAATCCTACGAGCAGTACTTC. It encodes CASSYRGSESYEQYF. The rearrangement uses TRBV27 and TRBJ2-7; TRBD1 aligns across 8 bases. This CDR3 region has 15 residues. Germline CDR1 and CDR2: MNHEY and SMNVEV (reference sequence). The junction had 6 bases not matched to a gene; V was cut back by 4 bases and J by 1 base.